A single TCR beta chain is shown here with its context. Its antigen remains unidentified. The data were taken from a study of T-cell memory formation after mild COVID-19. Study background: TCR clusters were mostly confined to one donor each. General observations from the study: Day 15 to 85 contracting clones showed balanced CD4/CD8; day 15 to 37 expanders favored CD4+. Among contracting clones, CD4+ were mainly CM/EM and CD8+ enriched in EMRA.

The germline gives CDR1 SGHKS, CDR2 YYEKEE (reference sequence). The J segment lost 5 bases and the V segment lost 1 base, leaving 2 bases of the junction unmatched. The CDR3 sequence is 13 residues long. Using constant-segment primers, 5'RACE produced TCR alpha and TCR beta cDNA libraries carrying sample barcodes and UMIs. TCRdb re-called the 5' RACE reads with MiXCR, one entry per CDR3 protein. The table includes approximately 260,000 distinct CDR3 sequences, around 15% detected once. The receptor was derived from a man aged 18 to 30 who had mild COVID-19 (a few samples of this study predate the infection). Cell type and time point are not known. Sequencing used PBMCs or a T cell subset sorted from them (not recorded which). V gene TRBV5-5 combines with J gene TRBJ2-5, with TRBD1 matching 7 bases. This CDR3 reads CASSLRTGETQYF. Here the CDR3 DNA reads TGTGCCAGCAGCTTGAGGACAGGCGAGACCCAGTACTTC.